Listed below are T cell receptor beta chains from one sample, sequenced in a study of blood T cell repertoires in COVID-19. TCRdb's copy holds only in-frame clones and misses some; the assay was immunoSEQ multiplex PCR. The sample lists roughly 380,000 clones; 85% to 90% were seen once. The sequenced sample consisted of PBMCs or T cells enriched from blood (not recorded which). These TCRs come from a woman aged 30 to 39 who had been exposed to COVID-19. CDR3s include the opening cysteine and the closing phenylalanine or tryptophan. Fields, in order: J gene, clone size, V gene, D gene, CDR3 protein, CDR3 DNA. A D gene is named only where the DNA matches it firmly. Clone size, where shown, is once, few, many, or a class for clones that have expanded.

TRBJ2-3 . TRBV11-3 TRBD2 CASSSAEREGLTQYF TGTGCCAGCAGCTCCGCCGAGCGGGAGGGGTTAACGCAGTATTTT
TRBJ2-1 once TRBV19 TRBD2 CASSPIGREVYNEQFF TGTGCCAGTAGTCCAATTGGGAGGGAGGTCTACAATGAGCAGTTCTTC
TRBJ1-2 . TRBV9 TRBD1 CASSTGQGKDGYTF TGTGCCAGCAGCACCGGACAGGGGAAAGATGGCTACACCTTC
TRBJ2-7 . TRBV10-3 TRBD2 CAISVRVAGPYEQYF TGTGCCATCAGTGTAAGGGTAGCGGGGCCCTACGAGCAGTACTTC
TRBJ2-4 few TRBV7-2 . CASSLQRTNKNIQYF TGTGCCAGCAGCTTACAGCGGACGAACAAAAACATTCAGTACTTC
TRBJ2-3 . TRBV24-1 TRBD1 CATSADRAQTTDTQYF TGTGCCACCAGTGCTGACAGGGCCCAAACGACAGATACGCAGTATTTT
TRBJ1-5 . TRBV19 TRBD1 CASTWTGAQSNQPQHF TGTGCCAGTACCTGGACAGGGGCCCAGAGCAATCAGCCCCAGCATTTT
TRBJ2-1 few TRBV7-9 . CASSPILLWEAEQFF TGTGCCAGCAGCCCCATCCTTTTGTGGGAGGCTGAGCAGTTCTTC
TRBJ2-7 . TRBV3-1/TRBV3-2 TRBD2 CASSPVPTEGGGYEQYF TGTGCCAGCAGCCCTGTACCGACAGAAGGCGGGGGATACGAGCAGTACTTC
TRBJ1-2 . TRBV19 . CASRDSGGNYGYTF TGTGCCAGTAGAGACTCCGGGGGGAACTATGGCTACACCTTC
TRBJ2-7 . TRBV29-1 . CSGNDGTYEQYF TGCAGTGGGAATGACGGGACCTACGAGCAGTACTTC
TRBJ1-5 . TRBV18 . CASSHRDTNQPQHF TGTGCCAGCTCCCACAGGGACACGAATCAGCCCCAGCATTTT
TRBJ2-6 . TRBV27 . CASRTSRRANVLTF TGTGCCAGCAGAACGTCCAGGAGGGCCAACGTCCTGACTTTC
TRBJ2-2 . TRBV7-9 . CASSLAGGEAGELFF TGTGCCAGCAGCTTAGCGGGAGGTGAGGCCGGGGAGCTGTTTTTT
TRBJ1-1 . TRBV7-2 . CASSLVRDTEAFF TGTGCCAGCAGCTTAGTTCGGGACACTGAAGCTTTCTTT
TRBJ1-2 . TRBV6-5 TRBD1 CASRRQGRIDGYTF TGTGCCAGCAGAAGACAGGGCCGAATAGATGGCTACACCTTC
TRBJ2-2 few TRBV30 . CAWSVGQGGTGELFF TGTGCCTGGAGTGTTGGGCAGGGGGGCACCGGGGAGCTGTTTTTT
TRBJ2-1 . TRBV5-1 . CASSLGASNEQFF TGCGCCAGCAGTCTAGGTGCGTCCAATGAGCAGTTCTTC
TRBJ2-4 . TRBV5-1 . CASSSGHGAKNIQYF TGCGCCAGCAGCTCGGGACACGGGGCCAAAAACATTCAGTACTTC
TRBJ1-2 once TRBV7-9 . CASSLALYDYTF TGTGCCAGCAGCTTAGCTCTCTATGACTACACCTTC
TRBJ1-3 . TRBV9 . CASSLTPSPRDTIYF TGTGCCAGCAGCCTTACCCCTAGTCCCAGAGACACCATATATTTT
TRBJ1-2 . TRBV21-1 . CASSKARAGRDYTF TGTGCCAGCAGCAAAGCAAGGGCCGGTCGGGACTACACCTTC
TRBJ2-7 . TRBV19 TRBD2 CASSIVSGDSYHEQYF TGTGCCAGTAGTATAGTTAGCGGGGACTCATACCACGAGCAGTACTTC
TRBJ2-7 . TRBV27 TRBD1 CASSPGTGAPRPYYEQYF TGTGCCAGCAGTCCCGGGACAGGGGCACCCCGCCCTTACTACGAGCAGTACTTC
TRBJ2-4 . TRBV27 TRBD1 CASSSNVGTGQVAIQYF TGTGCCAGCAGTTCTAATGTGGGGACAGGTCAGGTCGCCATTCAGTACTTC
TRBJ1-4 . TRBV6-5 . CASSPHREELFF TGTGCCAGCAGTCCCCACAGGGAAGAACTGTTTTTT
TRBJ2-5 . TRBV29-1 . CSVGREQETQYF TGCAGCGTTGGCCGGGAACAAGAGACCCAGTACTTC
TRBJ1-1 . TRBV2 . CASRTQGSNTEAFF TGTGCCAGCAGGACCCAGGGTTCGAACACTGAAGCTTTCTTT
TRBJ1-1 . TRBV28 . CASSLVAGGAFF TGTGCCAGCAGTTTGGTGGCAGGAGGAGCTTTCTTT
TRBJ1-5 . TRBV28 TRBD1 CASSFSGQGLQPQHF TGTGCCAGCAGTTTTTCGGGACAGGGATTACAGCCCCAGCATTTT
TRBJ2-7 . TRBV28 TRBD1 CASSPWTGGIYEQYF TGTGCCAGCAGTCCATGGACAGGGGGGATCTACGAGCAGTACTTC
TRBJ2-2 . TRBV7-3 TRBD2 CASSLTGTSGRGGELFF TGTGCCAGCAGCTTAACGGGGACTAGCGGGAGAGGCGGGGAGCTGTTTTTT
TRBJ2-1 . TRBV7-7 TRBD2 CASSTQAGDGNEQFF TGTGCCAGCAGCACCCAAGCGGGAGACGGCAATGAGCAGTTCTTC
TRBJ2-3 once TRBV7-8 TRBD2 CASSTSGRVYF TGTGCCAGCAGTACCAGCGGGAGAGTGTATTTT
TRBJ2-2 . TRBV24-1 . CATSDVAAYTGELFF TGTGCCACCAGTGATGTAGCGGCTTATACCGGGGAGCTGTTTTTT
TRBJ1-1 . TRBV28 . CASLPGTPNTEAFF TGTGCCAGCCTCCCAGGGACACCGAACACTGAAGCTTTCTTT
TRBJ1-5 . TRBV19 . CASSYWGTQPGSGNQPQHF TGTGCCAGTAGTTATTGGGGGACTCAACCAGGGAGTGGCAATCAGCCCCAGCATTTT
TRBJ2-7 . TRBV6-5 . CASSYFPGDEQYF TGTGCCAGCAGTTACTTCCCCGGGGACGAGCAGTACTTC
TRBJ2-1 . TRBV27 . CASSLDTYNEQFF TGTGCCAGCAGTTTAGACACATACAATGAGCAGTTCTTC
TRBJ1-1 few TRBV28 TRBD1 CASSLTGTRTEAFF TGTGCCAGCAGCCTGACAGGGACGAGGACTGAAGCTTTCTTT
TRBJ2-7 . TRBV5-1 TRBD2 CASSLGLADNYEQYF TGCGCCAGCAGCTTGGGTCTAGCGGATAACTACGAGCAGTACTTC
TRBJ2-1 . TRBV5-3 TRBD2 CARSLGGTSGSYNEQFF TGTGCCAGAAGCTTGGGGGGGACTAGCGGGTCCTACAATGAGCAGTTCTTC
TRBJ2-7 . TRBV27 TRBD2 CASSILAGGRSYEQYF TGTGCCAGCAGTATTTTAGCGGGAGGAAGGTCCTACGAGCAGTACTTC
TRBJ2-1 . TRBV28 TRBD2 CASSLWLGTSWNEQFF TGTGCCAGCAGTTTGTGGCTTGGGACTAGCTGGAATGAGCAGTTCTTC
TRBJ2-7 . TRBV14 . CASSQETFREQYF TGTGCCAGCAGCCAAGAGACTTTCCGCGAGCAGTACTTC
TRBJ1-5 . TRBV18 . CASSPQSVSNQPQHF TGTGCCAGCTCGCCACAATCGGTGAGCAATCAGCCCCAGCATTTT
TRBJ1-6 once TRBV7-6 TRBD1 CASRDRALGNSPLHF TGTGCCAGCAGGGACAGGGCACTCGGTAATTCACCCCTCCACTTT
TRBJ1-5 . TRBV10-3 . CAISEYEGYQPQHF TGTGCCATCAGTGAGTATGAGGGATATCAGCCCCAGCATTTT
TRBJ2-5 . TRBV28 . CATRPAAQETQYF TGTGCCACTAGGCCAGCGGCCCAGGAGACCCAGTACTTC
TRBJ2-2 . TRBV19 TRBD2 CASRTSGGNTGELFF TGTGCCAGCAGGACTAGCGGGGGGAACACCGGGGAGCTGTTTTTT
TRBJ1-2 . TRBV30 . CAWSPGIPGYTF TGTGCCTGGAGCCCAGGGATACCGGGCTACACCTTC
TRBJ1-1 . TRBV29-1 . CSVDLGGFGTEAFF TGCAGCGTTGACCTGGGGGGGTTCGGCACTGAAGCTTTCTTT
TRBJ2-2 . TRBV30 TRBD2 CAFRASSGMRELFF TGTGCCTTCAGGGCGTCTAGCGGGATGCGGGAGCTGTTTTTT
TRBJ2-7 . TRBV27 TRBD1 CASSFRTGAYEQYF TGTGCCAGCAGTTTCCGGACAGGGGCCTACGAGCAGTACTTC
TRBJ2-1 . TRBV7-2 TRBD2 CASSARTSFNEQFF TGTGCCAGCAGCGCGAGGACTAGTTTCAATGAGCAGTTCTTC
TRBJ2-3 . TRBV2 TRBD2 CASGPTKLAGLFDTQYF TGTGCCAGCGGCCCTACCAAGTTAGCGGGATTGTTTGATACGCAGTATTTT
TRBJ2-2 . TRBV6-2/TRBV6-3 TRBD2 CASSYPSGTNTGELFF TGTGCCAGCAGTTACCCTAGCGGAACGAACACCGGGGAGCTGTTTTTT
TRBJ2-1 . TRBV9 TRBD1 CASSPRGDRGPDNEQFF TGTGCCAGCAGCCCCCGTGGGGACAGGGGGCCAGACAATGAGCAGTTCTTC
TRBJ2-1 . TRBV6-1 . CASSELVGGHTYNEQFF TGTGCCAGCAGTGAACTGGTCGGGGGGCACACCTACAATGAGCAGTTCTTC
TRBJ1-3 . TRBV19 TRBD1 CASSRDRLGNTIYF TGTGCCAGTAGTAGGGACAGACTTGGAAACACCATATATTTT